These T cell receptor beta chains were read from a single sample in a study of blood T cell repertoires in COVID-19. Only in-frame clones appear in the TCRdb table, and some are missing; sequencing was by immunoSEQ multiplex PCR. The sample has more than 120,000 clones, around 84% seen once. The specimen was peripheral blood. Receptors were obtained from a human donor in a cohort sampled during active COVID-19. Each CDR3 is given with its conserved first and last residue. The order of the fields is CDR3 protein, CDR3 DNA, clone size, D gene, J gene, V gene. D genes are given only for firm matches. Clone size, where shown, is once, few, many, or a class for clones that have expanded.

CDR3: CASIEGLAGEGETQYF
DNA: TGCGCCAGCATCGAGGGACTAGCGGGAGAAGGGGAGACCCAGTACTTC
size: once
D: TRBD2
J: TRBJ2-5
V: TRBV5-1

CDR3: CASRGGEWSGYTF
DNA: TGTGCCAGCAGGGGGGGGGAATGGAGTGGCTACACCTTC
size: NA
D: NA
J: TRBJ1-2
V: TRBV27

CDR3: CSVTVTPRGEQYF
DNA: TGCAGCGTTACTGTGACCCCCCGAGGGGAGCAGTACTTC
size: NA
D: NA
J: TRBJ2-7
V: TRBV29-1

CDR3: CASSHWGFSGNTIYF
DNA: TGTGCCAGCAGCCATTGGGGCTTCTCTGGAAACACCATATATTTT
size: NA
D: NA
J: TRBJ1-3
V: TRBV14

CDR3: CASGLVNGGFSNQPQHF
DNA: TGTGCTAGTGGTTTGGTCAACGGGGGATTTAGCAATCAGCCCCAGCATTTT
size: NA
D: NA
J: TRBJ1-5
V: TRBV12-5

CDR3: CASSQIPGRGEETQYF
DNA: TGCGCCAGCAGCCAAATCCCTGGGAGGGGGGAAGAGACCCAGTACTTC
size: once
D: NA
J: TRBJ2-5
V: TRBV4-1

CDR3: CASSSPTVGKNIQYF
DNA: TGTGCCAGCAGTTCCCCCACAGTAGGCAAAAACATTCAGTACTTC
size: NA
D: NA
J: TRBJ2-4
V: TRBV6-5

CDR3: CASSPGEGYTF
DNA: TGTGCCAGCAGCCCAGGGGAAGGCTACACCTTC
size: NA
D: NA
J: TRBJ1-2
V: TRBV11-1

CDR3: CSSRDSSTGELFF
DNA: TGCAGCTCCCGGGACAGTTCCACCGGGGAGCTGTTTTTT
size: NA
D: TRBD1
J: TRBJ2-2
V: TRBV29-1

CDR3: CSATAGDTQYF
DNA: TGCAGTGCCACGGCGGGAGATACGCAGTATTTT
size: NA
D: NA
J: TRBJ2-3
V: TRBV20-1

CDR3: CASNPSGGPGTGELFF
DNA: TGCGCCAGCAACCCTAGCGGGGGGCCCGGCACCGGGGAGCTGTTTTTT
size: NA
D: TRBD2
J: TRBJ2-2
V: TRBV10-2

CDR3: CASSARQGQTEAFF
DNA: TGTGCCAGCAGCGCAAGACAGGGGCAGACTGAAGCTTTCTTT
size: NA
D: TRBD1
J: TRBJ1-1
V: TRBV9

CDR3: CASRGQENQPQHF
DNA: TGTGCCAGCCGGGGACAGGAGAATCAGCCCCAGCATTTT
size: NA
D: TRBD1
J: TRBJ1-5
V: TRBV2

CDR3: CAIPGGLYGYTF
DNA: TGTGCCATTCCGGGAGGACTCTATGGCTACACCTTC
size: NA
D: NA
J: TRBJ1-2
V: TRBV28

CDR3: CASSTGTGFTEAFF
DNA: TGCGCCAGCAGCACCGGGACAGGGTTCACTGAAGCTTTCTTT
size: NA
D: TRBD1
J: TRBJ1-1
V: TRBV5-1

CDR3: CASSPLTGKQGTTEAFF
DNA: TGTGCCAGCAGTCCTCTGACAGGGAAGCAGGGAACCACTGAAGCTTTCTTT
size: NA
D: TRBD1
J: TRBJ1-1
V: TRBV14

CDR3: CASSQDLQETQYF
DNA: TGTGCCAGCAGCCAAGATCTGCAAGAGACCCAGTACTTC
size: NA
D: NA
J: TRBJ2-5
V: TRBV4-2

CDR3: CASSEGTSGGADTQYF
DNA: TGTGCCAGCAGTGAAGGGACTAGCGGGGGGGCAGATACGCAGTATTTT
size: NA
D: TRBD2
J: TRBJ2-3
V: TRBV6-1

CDR3: CASSPSSGRSQETQYF
DNA: TGTGCCAGCTCACCTTCTAGCGGGAGAAGCCAAGAGACCCAGTACTTC
size: once
D: TRBD2
J: TRBJ2-5
V: TRBV18

CDR3: CASSLGDRGSYTF
DNA: TGTGCCAGCAGCTTGGGGGACAGGGGAAGCTACACCTTC
size: NA
D: TRBD1
J: TRBJ1-2
V: TRBV7-9

CDR3: CASSLGGGPSYNEQFF
DNA: TGTGCCAGCAGCTTAGGTGGAGGCCCCTCCTACAATGAGCAGTTCTTC
size: NA
D: NA
J: TRBJ2-1
V: TRBV7-9

CDR3: CASSQDRRDGYTF
DNA: TGTGCCAGCAGCCAAGATCGGAGAGACGGCTACACCTTC
size: NA
D: NA
J: TRBJ1-2
V: TRBV4-2

CDR3: CASNNRGYSNQPQHF
DNA: TGTGCCAGCAATAACAGGGGGTATAGCAATCAGCCCCAGCATTTT
size: NA
D: TRBD1
J: TRBJ1-5
V: TRBV28

CDR3: CASSPRDSPQYEQYF
DNA: TGTGCCAGCAGTCCCCGGGACAGCCCTCAATACGAGCAGTACTTC
size: NA
D: TRBD1
J: TRBJ2-7
V: TRBV6-5

CDR3: CASSGTGSYVSGANVLTF
DNA: TGTGCCAGCAGTGGGACAGGGAGCTACGTATCCGGGGCCAACGTCCTGACTTTC
size: NA
D: TRBD1
J: TRBJ2-6
V: TRBV6-1

CDR3: CASSEGSGGYEQYF
DNA: TGTGCCAGCAGTGAAGGGTCGGGGGGGTACGAGCAGTACTTC
size: NA
D: TRBD2
J: TRBJ2-7
V: TRBV2

CDR3: CASSLAGTDYNEQFF
DNA: TGTGCCAGCAGTTTAGCCGGGACAGACTACAATGAGCAGTTCTTC
size: NA
D: TRBD1
J: TRBJ2-1
V: TRBV28

CDR3: CASSPSGGFRDYGYTF
DNA: TGTGCCAGCTCACCATCGGGGGGGTTTCGTGACTATGGCTACACCTTC
size: NA
D: NA
J: TRBJ1-2
V: TRBV18

CDR3: CASSPPPGQGGYNEQFF
DNA: TGTGCCAGCAGCCCTCCTCCGGGACAGGGAGGGTACAATGAGCAGTTCTTC
size: NA
D: TRBD1
J: TRBJ2-1
V: TRBV28

CDR3: CASSATGQGIGELFF
DNA: TGTGCCAGCAGCGCCACGGGACAGGGGATCGGGGAGCTGTTTTTT
size: NA
D: TRBD1
J: TRBJ2-2
V: TRBV11-2

CDR3: CASSFPGLGGVTDTQYF
DNA: TGTGCCAGCAGTTTTCCCGGGTTGGGCGGGGTCACAGATACGCAGTATTTT
size: NA
D: NA
J: TRBJ2-3
V: TRBV27

CDR3: CAWSVEGGRTYNSPLHF
DNA: TGTGCCTGGAGTGTAGAAGGGGGCCGGACATATAATTCACCCCTCCACTTT
size: NA
D: TRBD1
J: TRBJ1-6
V: TRBV30

CDR3: CASSPLAGGYNEQFF
DNA: TGTGCCAGCTCCCCACTAGCGGGGGGTTACAATGAGCAGTTCTTC
size: NA
D: TRBD2
J: TRBJ2-1
V: TRBV18

CDR3: CASTPPRGGADTQYF
DNA: TGTGCCAGCACACCCCCCCGGGGGGGCGCAGATACGCAGTATTTT
size: NA
D: TRBD2
J: TRBJ2-3
V: TRBV6-5

CDR3: CASKTPGAHTEAFF
DNA: TGTGCCAGCAAAACCCCAGGGGCCCACACTGAAGCTTTCTTT
size: NA
D: NA
J: TRBJ1-1
V: TRBV6-6

CDR3: CSASPRSSYNSPLHF
DNA: TGCAGTGCTAGTCCCAGAAGCTCCTATAATTCACCCCTCCACTTT
size: NA
D: NA
J: TRBJ1-6
V: TRBV20-1

CDR3: CASSLDRSNTIYF
DNA: TGTGCCAGCAGCTTAGACAGGTCGAACACCATATATTTT
size: NA
D: NA
J: TRBJ1-3
V: TRBV7-6

CDR3: CASSHSGLAGGGTGELFF
DNA: TGTGCCAGCAGTCACTCGGGACTAGCGGGAGGGGGCACCGGGGAGCTGTTTTTT
size: NA
D: TRBD2
J: TRBJ2-2
V: TRBV6-2/TRBV6-3